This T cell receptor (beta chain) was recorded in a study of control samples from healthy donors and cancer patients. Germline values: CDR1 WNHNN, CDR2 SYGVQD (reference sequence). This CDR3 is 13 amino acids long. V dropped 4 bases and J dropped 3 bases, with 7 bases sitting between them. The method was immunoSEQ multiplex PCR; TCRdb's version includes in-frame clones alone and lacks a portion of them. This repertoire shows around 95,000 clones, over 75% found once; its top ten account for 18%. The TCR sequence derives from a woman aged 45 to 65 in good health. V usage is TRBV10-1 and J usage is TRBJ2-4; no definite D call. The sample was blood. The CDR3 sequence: CASSAVNKNIQYF. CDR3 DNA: TGCGCCAGCAGTGCGGTGAACAAAAACATTCAGTACTTC.